The entry below gives a single T cell receptor (beta chain) sequence along with its context. The record originates from a study of blood T cell repertoires in COVID-19. Looking at the study overall: Collection of acute and convalescent COVID-19 samples took place in the United States, Italy and Spain. T cells, B-cell-depleted T cells, or PBMCs supplied cDNA or gDNA.

Germline CDR1 reads LNHDA; CDR2 reads SQIVND (reference sequence). This CDR3 has 16 residues. The J segment lost 0 bases and the V segment lost 6 bases, leaving 6 bases of the junction unmatched. Authors' methods: Amplification from reference gene primers served as the basis for estimated nucleated cell counts. Profiled with immunoSEQ multiplex PCR; TCRdb holds only in-frame clones, not every one. The V and J calls and the clone size are those of that table, but D and trimming were determined from the DNA. The data contain about 42,000 clones, approximately 84% of them singletons. This chain connects TRBV19 to TRBJ2-1; 9 bases are shared with TRBD2. The sequence derives from a woman in her 70s in a cohort sampled during active COVID-19. The sample comprised peripheral blood. In DNA form, the CDR3 reads TGTGCCAGTAGGCCGTCTAGCGGGGCCTCCTACAATGAGCAGTTCTTC. It is translated as CASRPSSGASYNEQFF. Variable domain in full (rest from reference TRBV19 and TRBJ2-1): DGGITQSPKYLFRKEGQNVTLSCEQNLNHDAMYWYRQDPGQGLRLIYYSQIVNDFQKGDIAEGYSVSREKKESFPLTVTSAQKNPTAFYLCASRPSSGASYNEQFFGPGTRLTVL.